The 30 T cell receptor beta chains below come from one sample, sequenced in a study of blood T cells in healthy people across ages (dated by TCRdb to between 2014 and 2017). Library preparation was by 5' RACE. The sequencing machine was an Illumina HiSeq 2500. A second PCR of 7 to 11 cycles was run with a J-beta primer mix and a sample-barcoded 5' primer. In TCRdb, the public reads were trimmed at Q25 with fastp and aligned with MiXCR, with productive beta chains retained. Rows are unified per CDR3 protein, each entry keeping the most common DNA and genes. Recorded for this sample are 780,000 or so distinct CDR3 sequences; more than 50% of them occurred a single time. Of the sample, roughly 25% falls within the top ten clones. The sample consisted of blood. The receptors stem from a man aged 35 to 55 in good health.

In this sample, this clonotype turned up a few times. J is TRBJ2-4 and V is TRBV12-3 or TRBV12-4; 9 positions match TRBD1. The tail of the sequence fits TRBJ2-7 better, so the J call may be wrong. The CDR3 has 14 residues. The CDR3 is CASSRGTGTYEQYF. The CDR3 nucleotides read TGTGCCAGCAGCCGGGGGACAGGGACCTACGAGCAGTACTTC.

A few counts support this clonotype. CDR3 protein: CASSLAGPLDEQYF. The CDR3 bases are TGTGCCAGCAGCTTAGCCGGACCCCTGGACGAGCAGTACTTC. The chain employs TRBV7-2 and TRBJ2-7; D is unresolved. The germline CDR1 and CDR2 sequences are SGHTA and FQGNSA. This CDR3 comprises 14 residues. V dropped 0 bases and J dropped 5 bases, with 11 bases sitting between them.

The table lists this clonotype with many counts. V is TRBV20-1 and J is TRBJ2-5; TRBD1 aligns across 8 bases. The germline V gene has CDR1 DFQATT and CDR2 SNEGSKA (reference sequence). With V trimmed by 4 bases and J by 3 bases, 7 bases remained unmatched. The CDR3 is 14 amino acids. CDR3 loop: CSAKGQAYEETQYF. The CDR3 nucleotides read TGCAGTGCTAAGGGACAGGCTTATGAAGAGACCCAGTACTTC.

Remarks on this clonotype: It may be a read error: a sequence one base away is much more abundant. V is TRBV5-1 and J is TRBJ2-1; D is uncertain. Trimming removed 4 bases at V and 1 base at J, with 9 bases between. The CDR3 is 14 amino acids. Germline CDR1 SGHRS, CDR2 YFSETQ. CDR3: CASSVVPSYNEQFF. For the CDR3, the DNA is TGCGCCAGCAGCGTGGTCCCGTCCTACAATGAGCAGTTCTTC.

Here the CDR3 reads CASSPSGTSGYSTDTQYF. CDR3 bases: TGTGCCAGCAGCCCTTCCGGGACTAGCGGGTATAGCACAGATACGCAGTATTTT. The V and J genes are TRBV11-3 and TRBJ2-3, with 12 bases that match TRBD2. The CDR3 has 18 amino acids. After removal of 5 bases from V and 0 bases from J, the junction contained 9 bases not matched to a gene. CDR1 is SGHNT and CDR2 is YENEEA in the germline V gene.

The chain recombines TRBV4-2 with TRBJ2-5, with 7 bases fitting TRBD1. Germline CDR1 and CDR2: LGHNA and YNFKEQ. The trim removed 0 bases at V and 11 bases at J, leaving 15 bases unmatched. This CDR3 contains 16 residues. The CDR3 nucleotides are TGTGCCAGCAGCCAAGAACCAGGACAGGTACCCACTAAGCAGTACTTC. Translation: CASSQEPGQVPTKQYF.

This sequence joins TRBV7-6 and TRBJ1-1; TRBD1 is a possible D gene (6 bases). Germline V gene sequence: CDR1 SGHVS, CDR2 FNYEAQ. V lost 3 bases, J lost 3 bases, and 17 bases lay in between. This CDR3 has 16 residues. The CDR3 nucleotides are TGTGCCAGCAGCTTCTTCCTCCGGTGGGGGCACACTGAAGCTTTCTTT. Translating gives CASSFFLRWGHTEAFF. Full variable domain (rest looked up from reference TRBV7-6 and TRBJ1-1): GAGVSQSPRYKVTKRGQDVALRCDPISGHVSLYWYRQALGQGPEFLTYFNYEAQQDKSGLPNDRFSAERPEGSISTLTIQRTEQRDSAMYRCASSFFLRWGHTEAFFGQGTRLTVV.

The chain has TRBV6-1 and TRBJ2-5; 12 nucleotides agree with TRBD1. V lost 8 bases, J lost 5 bases, and 9 bases stayed unmatched. The CDR3 spans 15 residues. The germline gives CDR1 MNHNS, CDR2 SASEGT. For the CDR3, the DNA is TGTGCCAGCGGGACAGGGGGCACGGTGGCGGAGACCCAGTACTTC. The encoded protein is CASGTGGTVAETQYF.

The V and J genes are TRBV12-3 or TRBV12-4 and TRBJ2-1; D may match TRBD1 or TRBD2 (6 bases each). The CDR3 is 15 residues long. Trimming shortened V by 5 bases and J by 8 bases, and 19 bases separated the two germline ends. CDR3: CASSLPGEGGDEQFF. CDR3 nucleotide sequence: TGTGCCAGCAGTCTACCGGGAGAGGGGGGAGATGAGCAGTTCTTC.

This clonotype was counted only a few times. The chain is built from TRBV12-3 or TRBV12-4 and TRBJ2-3; D assignment may be TRBD1 or TRBD2 (5 bases each). The CDR3 loop spans 16 amino acids. The ends were cut back, 4 bases at V and 0 bases at J, with 14 bases in the middle. The CDR3 DNA follows: TGTGCCAGCAGTTCCGGGACCCTAGGGAGCACAGATACGCAGTATTTT. Translated, it gives CASSSGTLGSTDTQYF.

In this sample, this clonotype turned up a few times. J is TRBJ2-5 and V is TRBV7-3, with D possibly TRBD1 on 5 matching bases. This CDR3 contains 14 residues. In germline, CDR1 is SGHTA, CDR2 FQGTGA. V gave up 5 bases and J gave up 5 bases, with 15 bases separating them. In DNA form, the CDR3 reads TGTGCCAGCAGCAAGGGGCGATTAGGGGAGACCCAGTACTTC. As protein: CASSKGRLGETQYF.

This chain uses TRBV12-3 or TRBV12-4 with TRBJ2-5; 11 nucleotides match TRBD2. V lost 1 base and J lost 11; bases outside the gene matches: 9. The CDR3 sequence is 15 residues long. The CDR3 nucleotides are TGTGCCAGCAGTTTAGGACTAGCGGGACTCAATGAGCAGTACTTC. This codes for CASSLGLAGLNEQYF.

The chain couples TRBV27 to TRBJ2-3; 7 bases match TRBD2. The length of the CDR3 is 14 residues. CDR1 is MNHEY, CDR2 SMNVEV, per germline (reference sequence). Unmatched junction bases numbered 9, after V lost 9 bases and J lost 3 bases. The CDR3, as DNA: TGTGCCAGTGCTGAGCGGGATTGGACAGATACGCAGTATTTT. It is translated as CASAERDWTDTQYF.

This clonotype has more than one count but fewer than ten. This chain's CDR3 is CASSSTRGSTTSNYGYTF. CDR3 sequence (DNA): TGTGCCAGCAGCTCAACCCGTGGGAGCACCACTTCTAACTATGGCTACACCTTC. The chain uses TRBV7-3 and TRBJ1-2; no firm D call. This CDR3 has 18 residues. CDR1 is SGHTA, CDR2 FQGTGA, per germline. Trimming took 4 bases from V and 0 from J, leaving 21 bases between them.

V gene TRBV29-1 combines with J gene TRBJ1-4, with no clear D. Trimming cost V 3 bases and J 13 bases, with 15 bases left between them. CDR3 length: 12 residues. In germline, CDR1 is SQVTM, CDR2 ANQGSEA. The DNA of the CDR3 is TGCAGCGTTGAGGAGCCTAACCGGCCACTGTTTTTT. This encodes CSVEEPNRPLFF.

This clonotype occurred a few times. For the CDR3, the DNA is TGTGCCAGCAGTTTAGCCCGACTAGCGGGAGTTGTCTACGAGCAGTACTTC. Its protein is CASSLARLAGVVYEQYF. This chain uses TRBV12-3 or TRBV12-4 with TRBJ2-7; TRBD2 aligns across 12 bases. There are 17 residues in the CDR3. V gave up 0 bases and J gave up 3 bases; unmatched junction bases: 6.

The chain combines TRBV29-1 with TRBJ2-2; D unclear. This CDR3 has 13 amino acids. V dropped 4 bases and J dropped 5 bases, with 11 bases sitting between them. The germline gives CDR1 SQVTM, CDR2 ANQGSEA. In nucleotides, the CDR3 is TGCAGCGTTGTAATCCGATTTACCGGGGAGCTGTTTTTT. It translates to CSVVIRFTGELFF.

The sample holds a few counts of this clonotype. The rearrangement uses TRBV10-3 and TRBJ2-3; 7 bases are a match to TRBD2. The CDR3 is 15 residues long. Germline V CDR1 and CDR2: ENHRY, SYGVKD. V was clipped by 8 bases and J by 3 bases; unmatched bases: 11. CDR3 region: CAIAPSGIVTDTQYF. The CDR3 nucleotides read TGTGCCATCGCCCCAAGCGGGATAGTGACAGATACGCAGTATTTT.

V is TRBV13 and J is TRBJ2-7; 11 positions match TRBD2. The end of the DNA fits TRBJ2-5 better, so the J call may be wrong. The CDR3 sequence is 13 residues long. Per germline, CDR1 PRHDT and CDR2 FYEKMQ (reference sequence). As DNA, the CDR3 is TGTGCCAGCAGCTCCGGGACTAGCGGGACCCAGTACTTC. This sequence encodes CASSSGTSGTQYF.

The chain has TRBV4-3 and TRBJ2-7; TRBD1 matches at 8 bases. The CDR3 spans 14 residues. Per germline, CDR1 LGHNA and CDR2 YSLEER. Trimming removed 5 bases from V and 2 bases from J; junction bases left unmatched: 5. The DNA of the CDR3 is TGCGCCAGCAGCACCTGGACAGGGCCCTACGAGCAGTACTTC. Its translation: CASSTWTGPYEQYF.

The gene calls are TRBV3-1 and TRBJ2-2; D is undetermined. Germline V gives CDR1 LGHDT, CDR2 YNNKEL (reference sequence). V gave up 4 bases and J gave up 5 bases, with 11 bases separating them. This CDR3 has 14 amino acids. This CDR3 is CASSPSLSTGELFF. Here the CDR3 DNA reads TGTGCCAGCAGCCCCTCTTTGAGTACCGGGGAGCTGTTTTTT.

The chain combines TRBV7-2 with TRBJ2-4; 8 bases agree with TRBD1. Germline loops: CDR1 SGHTA, CDR2 FQGNSA. V shed 2 bases, J shed 2 bases, and the junction held 11 bases outside the gene matches. The CDR3 is 18 amino acids. CDR3 sequence (DNA): TGTGCCAGCAGCTTATCTAGGGCCAGGGGGCTAACCAAAAACATTCAGTACTTC. Translated, it gives CASSLSRARGLTKNIQYF.

The chain recombines TRBV9 with TRBJ2-1, with TRBD2 matching over 8 bases. The CDR3 sequence is 16 residues long. Per germline, CDR1 SGDLS and CDR2 YYNGEE. Losses at the gene ends were 0 bases for V and 3 bases for J; bases not matched to a gene: 5. The CDR3 reads CASSVVASGFYNEQFF. CDR3 DNA: TGTGCCAGCAGCGTAGTCGCTAGCGGGTTCTACAATGAGCAGTTCTTC.

The V call is TRBV24-1, the J call TRBJ2-1; the D gene is possibly TRBD2 (6 bases). Germline lookup yields CDR1 KGHDR and CDR2 SFDVKD. This CDR3 has 15 amino acids. V shed 4 bases and J shed 2 bases, with 11 bases lying between them. The DNA for the CDR3 is TGTGCCACCAGTGAATTGCGGGGAGCCTACAATGAGCAGTTCTTC. Translating gives CATSELRGAYNEQFF.

This clonotype was seen ten or more times. The chain links TRBV29-1 to TRBJ2-7; no firm D call. The germline V and J ends were trimmed by 7 bases and 3 bases, with 19 bases remaining between them. The CDR3 is 14 amino acids. Germline CDR1 and CDR2: SQVTM and ANQGSEA. The CDR3 spells CSALPFTGNYEQYF. CDR3 bases: TGCAGCGCCCTACCCTTCACCGGAAACTACGAGCAGTACTTC.

This clonotype was picked up a small number of times. The V gene is TRBV12-3 or TRBV12-4, the J gene TRBJ2-5; no reliable D call. V was trimmed by 5 bases and J by 0 bases, leaving 10 bases between them. The CDR3 runs 14 residues. The CDR3 nucleotides read TGTGCCAGCAGTGTAAGGGCGAACCAAGAGACCCAGTACTTC. This translates into CASSVRANQETQYF.

This chain uses TRBV4-1 with TRBJ2-5; D gene unclear. The germline gives CDR1 MGHRA, CDR2 YSYEKL. Between the trimmed V and J ends, which lost 3 bases and 5 bases, there was a span of 13 bases. The CDR3 has 14 amino acids. The CDR3, as DNA: TGCGCCAGCAGCCACCTACCGCCCCAGGAGACCCAGTACTTC. Its protein is CASSHLPPQETQYF.

The J gene is TRBJ2-3, the V gene TRBV12-3 or TRBV12-4; the match to TRBD2 covers 12 bases. The CDR3 spans 17 residues. V gave up 1 base and J gave up 4 bases; unmatched junction bases: 6. The CDR3 coding sequence is TGTGCCAGCAGTTTAGGGACTAGCGGGGTTAGCGCAGATACGCAGTATTTT. This translates into CASSLGTSGVSADTQYF.

The V gene is TRBV18, the J gene TRBJ1-1; tentative D call: TRBD1 (6 bases). V lost 1 base and J lost 1, with 10 bases in between. Germline loops: CDR1 KGHSH, CDR2 LQKENI. CDR3 length: 15 residues. The CDR3: CASSPQGGGNTEAFF. CDR3 DNA: TGTGCCAGCTCACCACAAGGGGGGGGGAACACTGAAGCTTTCTTT.

This clonotype was detected a few times. Sequence at one end of the junction differs from germline and may be a read error. V and J are TRBV6-1 and TRBJ2-7, with a tentative D call TRBD2 (6 bases). The CDR3 has 15 amino acids. The germline V gene has CDR1 MNHNS and CDR2 SASEGT. CDR3 bases: TGTGCCAGCAGTGAAGCGTACGGGAGCTCCTGCGAGCAGTACTTC. Residues: CASSEAYGSSCEQYF.